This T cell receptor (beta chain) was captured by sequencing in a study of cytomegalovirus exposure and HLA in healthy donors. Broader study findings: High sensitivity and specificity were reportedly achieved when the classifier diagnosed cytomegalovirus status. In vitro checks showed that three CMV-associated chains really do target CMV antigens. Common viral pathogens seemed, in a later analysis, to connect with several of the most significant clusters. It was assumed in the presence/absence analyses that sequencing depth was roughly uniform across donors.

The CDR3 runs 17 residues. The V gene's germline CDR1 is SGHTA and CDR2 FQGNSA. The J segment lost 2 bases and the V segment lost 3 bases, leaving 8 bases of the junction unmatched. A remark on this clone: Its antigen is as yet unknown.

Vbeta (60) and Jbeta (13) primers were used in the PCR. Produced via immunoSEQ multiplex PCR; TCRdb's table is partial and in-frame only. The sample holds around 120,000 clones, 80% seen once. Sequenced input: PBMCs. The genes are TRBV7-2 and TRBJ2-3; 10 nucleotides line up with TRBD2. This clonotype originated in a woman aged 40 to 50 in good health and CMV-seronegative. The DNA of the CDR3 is TGTGCCAGCAGCTTGAGACTAGCGGGCGCCTCCACAGATACGCAGTATTTT. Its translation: CASSLRLAGASTDTQYF.